These T cell receptor beta chains were read from a single sample in a study of radiotherapy plus CTLA-4 blockade in lung cancer. Repertoires were generated with immunoSEQ multiplex PCR, while TCRdb's copy carries only in-frame clones and drops some. In the table there are about 98,000 clones, roughly 88% of which are singletons. The sample was peripheral blood, taken from a patient treated with radiotherapy plus ipilimumab. The receptors originated from a human donor with non-small cell lung cancer that progressed on radiotherapy plus ipilimumab. CDR3s include the opening cysteine and the closing phenylalanine or tryptophan. D genes are given only for firm matches. Size is omitted from some rows. Given values are once, few, many or a class for expanded clones.

-,TRBV5-1,TRBJ2-3,TRBD2,TGCGCCAGCAGCTCATTCAGCGGGAGTGGGGCGAGCGCAGATACGCAGTATTTT,CASSSFSGSGASADTQYF
-,TRBV6-1,TRBJ1-1,-,TGTGCCAGCAGTGAAAGGGTGCGACAACTGAACACTGAAGCTTTCTTT,CASSERVRQLNTEAFF
once,TRBV5-1,TRBJ2-7,-,TGCGCCAGCAGCTTGGCCTGGCAGGGATACTACGAGCAGTACTTC,CASSLAWQGYYEQYF
-,TRBV13,TRBJ2-1,-,TGTGCCAGCAGCTTAGGGACTCGCAATGAGCAGTTCTTC,CASSLGTRNEQFF
-,TRBV4-1,TRBJ2-1,-,TGCGCCAGCAGCCAAAATGAGGAAGGAACCTCCTACAATGAGCAGTTCTTC,CASSQNEEGTSYNEQFF
-,TRBV7-2,TRBJ2-5,-,TGTGCCAGCAGCTTATCCGCGGCAGCGGAGGAGACCCAGTACTTC,CASSLSAAAEETQYF
-,TRBV5-1,TRBJ2-1,-,TGCGCCAGCAGCTTGGCCTTCTCCCGAAGGAGCTCCTACAATGAGCAGTTCTTC,CASSLAFSRRSSYNEQFF
once,TRBV15,TRBJ2-7,-,TGTGCCACCAGCCCTCGGTTCGGACGTTCGGCCTACGAGCAGTACTTC,CATSPRFGRSAYEQYF
-,TRBV19,TRBJ2-7,-,TGTGCCAGTAGTACGGACGGGGGCATCTACGAGCAGTACTTC,CASSTDGGIYEQYF
medium-sized,TRBV6-6,TRBJ2-7,-,TGTGCCAGCAGCTCAGGGGTCTACGAGCAGTACTTC,CASSSGVYEQYF
-,TRBV4-1,TRBJ2-1,-,TGCGCCAGCAGCCAAGATCCGGCCGGTACGTACTACAATGAGCAGTTCTTC,CASSQDPAGTYYNEQFF
-,TRBV6-1,TRBJ2-1,-,TGTGCCAGCCAACCTCAACCCAGCTCCTACAATGAGCAGTTCTTC,CASQPQPSSYNEQFF
-,TRBV10-2,TRBJ2-2,TRBD1,TGCGCCAGCAGTGGTACGACAGGGGATTCGGGCGGGGAGCTGTTTTTT,CASSGTTGDSGGELFF
-,TRBV5-1,TRBJ2-6,-,TGCGCCAGCAGCCCGGACGGCTCGACTTCTCGGGCCAACGTCCTGACTTTC,CASSPDGSTSRANVLTF
-,TRBV10-3,TRBJ1-1,-,TGTGCCATCGGGCAGGTTTCAAACACTGAAGCTTTCTTT,CAIGQVSNTEAFF
few,TRBV9,TRBJ2-7,-,TGTGCCAGCAGCGTAGGGGTAGGGGGGGCGGGTGAGCAGTACTTC,CASSVGVGGAGEQYF
-,TRBV27,TRBJ2-7,TRBD2,TGTGCCAGCAGTTTTTTCGTGGCTAGCGGGAGGGTGGTGCAGTACTTC,CASSFFVASGRVVQYF
-,TRBV29-1,TRBJ2-5,TRBD2,TGCAGCGTTGAAGATCCGGGAGGCGGGAGGGCCGTTCAGACCCAGTACTTC,CSVEDPGGGRAVQTQYF